These 13 T cell receptor beta chains were sequenced from one sample in a study of Graves' ophthalmopathy and Graves' hyperthyroidism. Amplifying from RNA transcripts, the study obtained TCR beta CDR3 regions. In the first round, RT-PCR was carried out with HTBI primers, and a multiplex PCR formed the second round. Using its own MiXCR run on the multiplex PCR reads, TCRdb lists one record per CDR3 protein. The table lists 300,000 or so distinct CDR3 sequences, about a sixth of them singletons. The sample was peripheral blood. All receptors derive from an adult man with Graves' ophthalmopathy.

This clonotype was seen more than once but under ten times. The rearrangement links TRBV11-2 to TRBJ1-1; D gene ambiguous. The V end lost 2 bases, the J end lost 9 bases, and 10 bases lay between the germline ends. Germline CDR1 SGHAT, CDR2 FQNNGV. This CDR3 is 12 amino acids long. Here the CDR3 reads CASSLTGPQAFF. The CDR3 coding sequence is TGTGCCAGCAGCTTAACCGGGCCCCAAGCTTTCTTT.

The chain carries TRBV6-1 and TRBJ1-2; perhaps TRBD1 as D (5 bases). The CDR3 sequence is 11 residues long. V lost 8 bases and J 6 bases, leaving 10 bases between the germline ends. Germline V lookup: CDR1 MNHNS, CDR2 SASEGT. The CDR3 region has the DNA TGTGCCAGCCTCGCGGGGGATGGCTACACCTTC. The encoded protein is CASLAGDGYTF.

This clonotype was seen many times. The chain joins TRBV20-1 to TRBJ2-7; 7 bases match TRBD2. From germline, CDR1 is DFQATT and CDR2 SNEGSKA (reference sequence). J lost 0 bases, V lost 1 base, and 6 bases had no gene match. There are 15 residues in the CDR3. The CDR3 loop is CSARATSANSYEQYF. The CDR3 bases are TGCAGTGCTAGAGCAACTAGCGCAAACTCCTACGAGCAGTACTTC.

This clonotype has ten or more counts. This rearrangement joins TRBV6-5 to TRBJ2-7, with 12 bases that match TRBD1. CDR1 is MNHEY and CDR2 is SVGAGI in the germline V gene. V dropped 6 bases and J dropped 1; count of bases not matched to a gene: 13. This CDR3 is built from 18 residues. The CDR3 protein is CASSRTRDRGRGSYEQYF. For the CDR3, the DNA is TGTGCCAGCAGCCGAACCCGGGACAGGGGGCGCGGGTCCTACGAGCAGTACTTC.

Ten or more counts support this clonotype. V gene TRBV30 combines with J gene TRBJ2-7; D gene unclear. Trimming cost V 0 bases and J 1 base, with 7 bases left between them. This CDR3 is 13 amino acids long. Germline CDR1 GTSNPN, CDR2 SVGIG (reference sequence). CDR3 bases: TGTGCCTGGAGTGTTGGCAGATCCTACGAGCAGTACTTC. Encoded protein: CAWSVGRSYEQYF.

This clonotype has a count of ten or more. The chain uses TRBV6-1 and TRBJ1-1, with D unclear. The germline V gene has CDR1 MNHNS and CDR2 SASEGT. V lost 4 bases to trimming and J lost 0 bases, with 6 bases between them. CDR3 length equals 13 residues. CDR3 protein: CASSARMNTEAFF. The CDR3, as DNA: TGTGCCAGCAGTGCCCGCATGAACACTGAAGCTTTCTTT.

At least ten counts were recorded for this clonotype. This sequence joins TRBV6-5 and TRBJ1-6, with D possibly TRBD1 on 6 matching bases. Trimming left V 0 bases short and J 5 bases short, with 11 bases between. The CDR3 contains 16 residues. CDR1 and CDR2 (germline): MNHEY, SVGAGI. The CDR3 DNA sequence: TGTGCCAGCAGTTACTCTCCGGACAGAGATAATTCACCCCTCCACTTT. Encoded protein: CASSYSPDRDNSPLHF.

This clonotype has at least ten counts. The CDR3: CASSSYTGVGFGNTIYF. In nucleotides, the CDR3 is TGTGCCAGCAGCTCCTACACAGGGGTAGGGTTTGGAAACACCATATATTTT. The rearrangement uses TRBV7-9 and TRBJ1-3, with 7 bases lining up with TRBD1. The germline gives CDR1 SEHNR, CDR2 FQNEAQ (reference sequence). The CDR3 contains 17 residues. The trim removed 4 bases at V and 3 bases at J, leaving 12 bases unmatched.

This clonotype came up many times. The chain employs TRBV11-2 and TRBJ1-1; 9 bases are a match to TRBD1. Germline V gives CDR1 SGHAT, CDR2 FQNNGV. The CDR3 spans 14 residues. V dropped 6 bases and J dropped 3; count of bases not matched to a gene: 5. CDR3 DNA sequence: TGTGCCAGCAGTCCCGGGACAGGGTACACTGAAGCTTTCTTT. Translated: CASSPGTGYTEAFF.

This clonotype came up many times. V usage is TRBV20-1 and J usage is TRBJ2-7, with D uncertain. V was cut by 6 bases and J by 1 base, with 13 bases left in between. The CDR3 consists of 13 residues. Germline CDR1 DFQATT, CDR2 SNEGSKA (reference sequence). This chain's CDR3 is CSARASSSYEQYF. The CDR3 DNA follows: TGCAGTGCCCGAGCGTCATCGTCCTACGAGCAGTACTTC.

This clonotype was observed at least ten times. The CDR3 nucleotides are TGTGCCAGCAGACCAACAGGGGGAGGCTCCTACGAGCAGTACTTC. It is translated as CASRPTGGGSYEQYF. J is TRBJ2-7 and V is TRBV6-2 or TRBV6-3; 8 nucleotides align to TRBD1. Per the germline V gene, CDR1 is MNHEY and CDR2 is SVGEGT. V was pared by 6 bases and J by 0 bases, with 7 bases of the junction left unmatched. The CDR3 has 15 residues.

This clonotype showed up many times. The chain employs TRBV2 and TRBJ2-5; D not resolved. V gave up 8 bases and J gave up 3 bases, with 13 bases separating them. In germline, CDR1 is SNHLY, CDR2 FYNNEI. The CDR3 consists of 13 residues. CDR3 nucleotides: TGTGCCAGCGTCTTGCGATCGAAAGAGACCCAGTACTTC. The encoded protein is CASVLRSKETQYF.

In this sample, this clonotype turned up many times. The rearrangement uses TRBV27 and TRBJ1-3, with D unresolved. V shed 6 bases and J shed 4 bases, with 16 bases lying between them. This CDR3 contains 15 residues. The V gene's germline CDR1 is MNHEY and CDR2 SMNVEV (reference sequence). The CDR3 loop is CASSDTPNLGNTIYF. The CDR3 region has the DNA TGTGCCAGCAGCGATACACCGAATCTAGGAAACACCATATATTTT.